These T cell receptor beta chains were read from a single sample in a study of a mutant IDH1 vaccine in newly diagnosed glioma. Their antigens remain unidentified. TCRdb keeps only in-frame clones here, not all; method: immunoSEQ multiplex PCR. The repertoire consists of approximately 66,000 clones, with 84% occurring once and the leading ten covering roughly 13%. Sequenced here: PBMCs, sampled from a glioma patient whose treatment included an IDH1 peptide vaccine. These receptors were taken from a man aged 18 to 30 with glioma. The CDR3 runs from the conserved cysteine through the conserved F or W. The D gene is left open where the match is weak. Clone size is given for some rows only: seen once, a few or many times, or a class if the clone is expanded.

CDR3 DNA | CDR3 protein | J gene | V gene | clone size | D gene
TGTGCCAGCAGTTGGACTAGCGGGGGTTACGAGCAGTACTTC | CASSWTSGGYEQYF | TRBJ2-7 | TRBV27 | . | TRBD2
TGTGCCAGAAGCTTGAGGGGGCGCAGCCCCGACGATACGCAGTATTTT | CARSLRGRSPDDTQYF | TRBJ2-3 | TRBV7-5 | . | .
TGTGCCAGCAGCGTTACAGGGGGCGCATCAGAGACCCAGTACTTC | CASSVTGGASETQYF | TRBJ2-5 | TRBV9 | . | TRBD1
TGTGCCAGCAGTTTTCTCTTAGCGGGGGTCTACGAGCAGTACTTC | CASSFLLAGVYEQYF | TRBJ2-7 | TRBV6-6 | . | TRBD2
TGTGCCAGCAGATATTCTTTTGGGTCAGCCGGGACTGAAGCTTTCTTT | CASRYSFGSAGTEAFF | TRBJ1-1 | TRBV7-9 | . | .
TGTGCCAGTAGACAGGGGGTGTGGACCGGGGAGCTGTTTTTT | CASRQGVWTGELFF | TRBJ2-2 | TRBV19 | . | TRBD1
TGTGCCAGCAGCTTAGCTACGGGGAACTATGGCTACACCTTC | CASSLATGNYGYTF | TRBJ1-2 | TRBV7-2 | . | .
TGTGCCAGCAGTTACTCTAGCGGGGGGGCTTCGTACGAGCAGTACTTC | CASSYSSGGASYEQYF | TRBJ2-7 | TRBV6-5 | . | TRBD2
TGCAGCGTTGGGGCAAGGGGCTCCTATGGCTACACCTTC | CSVGARGSYGYTF | TRBJ1-2 | TRBV29-1 | . | .
TGTGCCAGCAGTTTAGTGGCTGATATGAACACTGAAGCTTTCTTT | CASSLVADMNTEAFF | TRBJ1-1 | TRBV28 | . | .
TGCGCCAGCAGCTTGTTAAGCGCAGATACGCAGTATTTT | CASSLLSADTQYF | TRBJ2-3 | TRBV5-1 | . | .
TGTGCCAGCAGTGTGTTACCGGAGGCGACCCAGCATTTT | CASSVLPEATQHF | TRBJ1-5 | TRBV2 | . | .
TGTGCCAGCAGCGTAGTGACAGGGGGCACAGATACGCAGTATTTT | CASSVVTGGTDTQYF | TRBJ2-3 | TRBV9 | once | TRBD1
TGTGCCTGGAGTGAGGGGACTGGAAACACCATATATTTT | CAWSEGTGNTIYF | TRBJ1-3 | TRBV30 | few | .
TGTGCCAGCAGTGCCCGAGTAGGGCGGAGGATGAACACTGAAGCTTTCTTT | CASSARVGRRMNTEAFF | TRBJ1-1 | TRBV27 | . | .
TGTGCCAGCAGTTACGGACAGACTATCTACGAGCAGTACTTC | CASSYGQTIYEQYF | TRBJ2-7 | TRBV6-6 | . | .
TGTGCCAGCAGCTTATACAGCAATCAGCCCCAGCATTTT | CASSLYSNQPQHF | TRBJ1-5 | TRBV5-6 | few | .
TGCGCCAGCAGCCAAGAGAATTATAGCAATCAGCCCCAGCATTTT | CASSQENYSNQPQHF | TRBJ1-5 | TRBV4-1 | few | .
TGCGCCAGCAGCTTGGAAAGGACAGGTTTGAACACTGAAGCTTTCTTT | CASSLERTGLNTEAFF | TRBJ1-1 | TRBV5-1 | . | TRBD1
TGTGCCAGCAGTCGAGATAGTGGGTCAGGGTCTGGGGCCAACGTCCTGACTTTC | CASSRDSGSGSGANVLTF | TRBJ2-6 | TRBV9 | . | .
TGTGCCAGCGCGCCAGGCAGAACCCGTAGGGGGGGAGAGACCCAGTACTTC | CASAPGRTRRGGETQYF | TRBJ2-5 | TRBV7-8 | . | .
TGTGCCAGCAGTGCTAACAGGGGAGATACGCAGTATTTT | CASSANRGDTQYF | TRBJ2-3 | TRBV2 | . | TRBD1
TGTGCCAGCAGTGAACAGGGGTGGATCAGTCAGCCCCAGCATTTT | CASSEQGWISQPQHF | TRBJ1-5 | TRBV6-1 | . | .
TGTGCCAGCTGTAGCCCCCCCACCGCCGGGGAGCTGTTTTTT | CASCSPPTAGELFF | TRBJ2-2 | TRBV6-5 | . | .
TGTGCCAGCAGTTTATCGATACGAGGGGTAGAAGCTTTCTTT | CASSLSIRGVEAFF | TRBJ1-1 | TRBV27 | . | .
TGTGCCAGCAGAGACCAAACGGGCAACACCGGGGAGCTGTTTTTT | CASRDQTGNTGELFF | TRBJ2-2 | TRBV7-6 | . | .
TGTGCCATCAGTGAGTCGGGCCGGGGCCCGCTGTTTTTT | CAISESGRGPLFF | TRBJ2-2 | TRBV10-3 | . | .